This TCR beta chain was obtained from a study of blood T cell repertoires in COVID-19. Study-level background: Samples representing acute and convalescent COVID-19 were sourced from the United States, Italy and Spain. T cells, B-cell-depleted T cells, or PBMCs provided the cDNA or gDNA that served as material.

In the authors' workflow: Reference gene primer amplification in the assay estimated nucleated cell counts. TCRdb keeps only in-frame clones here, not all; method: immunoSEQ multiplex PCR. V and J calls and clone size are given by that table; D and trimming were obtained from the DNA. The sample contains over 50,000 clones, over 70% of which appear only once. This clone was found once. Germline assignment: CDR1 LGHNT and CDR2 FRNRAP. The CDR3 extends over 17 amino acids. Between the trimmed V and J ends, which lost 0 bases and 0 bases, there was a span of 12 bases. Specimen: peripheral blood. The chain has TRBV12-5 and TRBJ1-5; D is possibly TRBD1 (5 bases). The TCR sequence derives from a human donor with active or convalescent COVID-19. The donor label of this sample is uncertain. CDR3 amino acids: CASGLVRGGSSNQPQHF. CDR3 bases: TGTGCTAGTGGTTTGGTACGGGGGGGATCTAGCAATCAGCCCCAGCATTTT.